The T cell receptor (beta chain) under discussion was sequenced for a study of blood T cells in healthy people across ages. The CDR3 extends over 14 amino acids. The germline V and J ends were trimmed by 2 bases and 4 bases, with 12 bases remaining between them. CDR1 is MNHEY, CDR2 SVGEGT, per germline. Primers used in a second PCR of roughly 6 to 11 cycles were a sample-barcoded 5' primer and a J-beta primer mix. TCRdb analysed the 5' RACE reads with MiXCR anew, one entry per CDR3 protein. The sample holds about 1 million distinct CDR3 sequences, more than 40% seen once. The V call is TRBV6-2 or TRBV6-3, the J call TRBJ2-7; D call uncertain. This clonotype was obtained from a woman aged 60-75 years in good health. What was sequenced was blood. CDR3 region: CASSYLGRLYEQYF. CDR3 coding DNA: TGTGCCAGCAGTTACCTTGGCAGGCTTTACGAGCAGTACTTC.